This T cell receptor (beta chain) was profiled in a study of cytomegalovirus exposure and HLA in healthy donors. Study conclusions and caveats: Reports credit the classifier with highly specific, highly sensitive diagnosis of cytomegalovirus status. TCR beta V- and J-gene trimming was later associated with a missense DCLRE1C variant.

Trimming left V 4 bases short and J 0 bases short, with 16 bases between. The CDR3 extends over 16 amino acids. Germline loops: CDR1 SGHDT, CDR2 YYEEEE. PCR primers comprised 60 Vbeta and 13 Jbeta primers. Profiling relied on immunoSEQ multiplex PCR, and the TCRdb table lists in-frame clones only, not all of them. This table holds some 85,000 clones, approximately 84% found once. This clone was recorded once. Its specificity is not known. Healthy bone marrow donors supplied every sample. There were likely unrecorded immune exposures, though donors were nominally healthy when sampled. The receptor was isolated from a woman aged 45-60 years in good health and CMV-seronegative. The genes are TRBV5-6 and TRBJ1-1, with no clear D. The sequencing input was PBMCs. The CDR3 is CASSPGPRPLNTEAFF. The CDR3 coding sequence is TGTGCCAGCAGCCCTGGGCCTCGCCCTCTGAACACTGAAGCTTTCTTT.